This T cell receptor (beta chain) was observed in a study of control samples from healthy donors and cancer patients. Germline values: CDR1 DFQATT, CDR2 SNEGSKA (reference sequence). This CDR3 is built from 14 residues. V was trimmed by 3 bases and J by 3 bases, leaving 15 bases between them. Profiled with immunoSEQ multiplex PCR; TCRdb holds only in-frame clones, not every one. Counted here are fewer than 95,000 clones, about 83% occurring once; the ten biggest clones make up roughly 2.1%. This clonotype originated in a woman in her thirties or forties in good health. The sample consisted of blood. The chain joins TRBV20-1 to TRBJ2-7, with D possibly being TRBD2 (5 bases). The CDR3 nucleotides are TGCAGTGCTAGTTCACATTCCGAGGGCTACGAGCAGTACTTC. Translating gives CSASSHSEGYEQYF.